This T cell receptor (beta chain) originates from a study of identical twins. The study, taken as a whole, reports: Researchers reported weaker excess twin sharing in beta out-of-frame sequences. Analyses of zero insertions could, in part, be confounded by invariant MAIT and iNKT cells.

This CDR3 has 15 amino acids. The V and J ends lost 4 bases and 2 bases, in that order; junction bases with no gene match: 7. Concerning this clonotype: What it recognizes is unknown.

TCRdb fed the 5' RACE reads into MiXCR, producing one record per CDR3 protein. The sample lists 400,000 to 500,000 distinct CDR3 sequences, approximately 15% occurring once. These same records also appear under a second study, on yellow fever vaccine responses in identical twins.

The rearrangement uses TRBV12-3 or TRBV12-4 and TRBJ2-7; 8 bases map to TRBD1. Sequenced material: CD4+ T cells sorted from blood. The sequence came from a woman younger than 35 in good health. As DNA, the CDR3 is TGTGCCAGCAGTTCCCGGGACAGGACTGCCTACGAGCAGTACTTC. The encoded protein is CASSSRDRTAYEQYF.